This is a list of T cell receptor beta chains from one sample in a study of blood T cells in healthy people across ages. TCRdb passed the 5' RACE reads through MiXCR, listing each CDR3 protein once. The table has around 1,500,000 distinct CDR3 sequences, under 30% seen once. The sample comprised blood. Receptors were obtained from a woman aged 25 to 45 in good health. The CDR3 runs from the conserved cysteine through the conserved F or W. D genes are given only for firm matches. Clone size, where shown, is once, few, many, or a class for clones that have expanded.

v_call: TRBV20-1
d_call: TRBD1
clone_size: many
j_call: TRBJ2-1
cdr3_aa: CSALYGTGGGNEQFF
cdr3_nt: TGCAGTGCTCTGTATGGGACAGGGGGCGGGAATGAGCAGTTCTTC

v_call: TRBV9
d_call: TRBD1
clone_size: .
j_call: TRBJ2-1
cdr3_aa: CASSVEVGTGKFNEQFF
cdr3_nt: TGTGCCAGCAGCGTAGAGGTGGGGACAGGGAAGTTTAATGAGCAGTTCTTC

v_call: TRBV9
d_call: .
clone_size: .
j_call: TRBJ2-2
cdr3_aa: CASSVVSGTNTGELFF
cdr3_nt: TGTGCCAGCAGCGTAGTCAGTGGGACGAACACCGGGGAGCTGTTTTTT

v_call: TRBV30
d_call: .
clone_size: few
j_call: TRBJ2-7
cdr3_aa: CALDSGSYEQYF
cdr3_nt: TGTGCCTTGGACAGCGGGTCCTACGAGCAGTACTTC

v_call: TRBV14
d_call: TRBD2
clone_size: few
j_call: TRBJ2-7
cdr3_aa: CASSLLAGAGQYF
cdr3_nt: TGTGCCAGCAGCCTCCTGGCGGGAGCAGGGCAGTACTTC

v_call: TRBV20-1
d_call: .
clone_size: .
j_call: TRBJ1-5
cdr3_aa: CSASSGENQPQHF
cdr3_nt: TGCAGTGCTAGTTCAGGGGAGAATCAGCCCCAGCATTTT

v_call: TRBV5-1
d_call: TRBD1
clone_size: few
j_call: TRBJ2-7
cdr3_aa: CASSLAGQVYEQYF
cdr3_nt: TGCGCCAGCAGCTTGGCCGGACAGGTCTACGAGCAGTACTTC

v_call: TRBV15
d_call: TRBD2
clone_size: .
j_call: TRBJ2-5
cdr3_aa: CATSRDLPSGRQGEEAQYF
cdr3_nt: TGTGCCACCAGCAGAGATCTGCCTAGCGGGAGGCAGGGGGAAGAGGCCCAGTACTTC

v_call: TRBV5-1
d_call: .
clone_size: many
j_call: TRBJ2-7
cdr3_aa: CASSLVGTYSYEQYF
cdr3_nt: TGCGCCAGCAGCTTGGTTGGTACATACTCCTACGAGCAGTACTTC

v_call: TRBV7-3
d_call: TRBD2
clone_size: .
j_call: TRBJ2-1
cdr3_aa: CASRPPGLGSSNEQFF
cdr3_nt: TGTGCCAGCAGGCCTCCGGGACTAGGGTCAAGCAATGAGCAGTTCTTC

v_call: TRBV12-3/TRBV12-4
d_call: TRBD2
clone_size: .
j_call: TRBJ2-7
cdr3_aa: CASTSRGGAKIGEQYF
cdr3_nt: TGTGCCAGCACCTCCCGGGGGGGTGCTAAAATCGGGGAGCAGTACTTC

v_call: TRBV7-6
d_call: .
clone_size: few
j_call: TRBJ1-1
cdr3_aa: CASSFLEGVRNTEAFF
cdr3_nt: TGTGCCAGCAGCTTCCTTGAAGGGGTCAGGAACACTGAAGCTTTCTTT

v_call: TRBV20-1
d_call: .
clone_size: few
j_call: TRBJ2-7
cdr3_aa: CSARDVSGGLYEQYF
cdr3_nt: TGCAGTGCTAGAGATGTGTCGGGGGGCCTCTACGAGCAGTACTTC

v_call: TRBV6-6
d_call: .
clone_size: .
j_call: TRBJ1-1
cdr3_aa: CASRSADTEAFF
cdr3_nt: TGTGCCAGCAGAAGTGCCGACACTGAAGCTTTCTTT

v_call: TRBV7-2
d_call: .
clone_size: .
j_call: TRBJ2-5
cdr3_aa: CASSSSLRVRETQYF
cdr3_nt: TGTGCCAGCAGCTCCTCACTTAGGGTGCGTGAGACCCAGTACTTC

v_call: TRBV5-1
d_call: TRBD2
clone_size: .
j_call: TRBJ2-4
cdr3_aa: CASSLGAGGAKNIQYF
cdr3_nt: TGCGCCAGCAGCTTGGGAGCGGGGGGCGCCAAAAACATTCAGTACTTC

v_call: TRBV30
d_call: TRBD2
clone_size: few
j_call: TRBJ2-3
cdr3_aa: CAWSVVLAGRTAQYF
cdr3_nt: TGTGCCTGGAGTGTCGTACTAGCGGGGAGAACAGCGCAGTATTTT

v_call: TRBV7-6
d_call: .
clone_size: .
j_call: TRBJ2-3
cdr3_aa: CASSRTNTDTQYF
cdr3_nt: TGTGCCAGCAGCCGGACTAACACAGATACGCAGTATTTT

v_call: TRBV29-1
d_call: .
clone_size: once
j_call: TRBJ2-3
cdr3_aa: CSVEAGEADTQYF
cdr3_nt: TGCAGCGTTGAAGCGGGAGAGGCAGATACGCAGTATTTT

v_call: TRBV20-1
d_call: .
clone_size: .
j_call: TRBJ1-4
cdr3_aa: CSARPTLLYEKRFF
cdr3_nt: TGCAGTGCTAGACCGACACTGTTGTATGAAAAACGGTTTTTT

v_call: TRBV7-9
d_call: .
clone_size: few
j_call: TRBJ1-1
cdr3_aa: CASSSTRSGNTEAFF
cdr3_nt: TGTGCCAGCAGCTCCACGAGAAGCGGGAACACTGAAGCTTTCTTT

v_call: TRBV5-1
d_call: TRBD2
clone_size: .
j_call: TRBJ2-1
cdr3_aa: CASSDVWTSGRAGEQFF
cdr3_nt: TGCGCCAGCAGCGATGTGTGGACTAGCGGGAGGGCCGGTGAGCAGTTCTTC

v_call: TRBV6-1
d_call: .
clone_size: .
j_call: TRBJ1-5
cdr3_aa: CASSDGNAGNQPQHF
cdr3_nt: TGTGCCAGCAGTGATGGAAATGCGGGCAATCAGCCCCAGCATTTT

v_call: TRBV7-2
d_call: .
clone_size: few
j_call: TRBJ1-2
cdr3_aa: CASSPTNHGYGYTF
cdr3_nt: TGTGCCAGCAGCCCTACGAACCACGGCTATGGCTACACCTTC

v_call: TRBV29-1
d_call: TRBD2
clone_size: few
j_call: TRBJ2-1
cdr3_aa: CSVEGLAGDEQFF
cdr3_nt: TGCAGCGTTGAGGGACTAGCGGGGGATGAGCAGTTCTTC

v_call: TRBV5-1
d_call: TRBD1
clone_size: .
j_call: TRBJ1-1
cdr3_aa: CASQGGDAKAFF
cdr3_nt: TGCGCCAGCCAGGGGGGGGATGCTAAAGCTTTCTTT

v_call: TRBV12-5
d_call: TRBD2
clone_size: few
j_call: TRBJ2-1
cdr3_aa: CASEREFPNEQFF
cdr3_nt: TGTGCTAGTGAGCGGGAGTTTCCCAATGAGCAGTTCTTC

v_call: TRBV4-1
d_call: TRBD2
clone_size: .
j_call: TRBJ2-3
cdr3_aa: CASSQEGIAGRTDTQYF
cdr3_nt: TGCGCCAGCAGCCAAGAAGGAATAGCGGGGCGCACAGATACGCAGTATTTT

v_call: TRBV5-5
d_call: TRBD1
clone_size: many
j_call: TRBJ2-1
cdr3_aa: CASSWDRGHEQFF
cdr3_nt: TGTGCCAGCAGCTGGGACAGGGGGCATGAGCAGTTCTTC

v_call: TRBV27
d_call: .
clone_size: few
j_call: TRBJ1-2
cdr3_aa: CASTSFGGPARSYGYTF
cdr3_nt: TGTGCCAGCACTTCTTTCGGGGGACCCGCTCGTTCCTATGGCTACACCTTC

v_call: TRBV4-1
d_call: .
clone_size: few
j_call: TRBJ1-5
cdr3_aa: CASSPVLGNQPQHF
cdr3_nt: TGCGCCAGCAGCCCTGTATTGGGCAATCAGCCCCAGCATTTT

v_call: TRBV5-4
d_call: TRBD2
clone_size: .
j_call: TRBJ2-4
cdr3_aa: CASSREAGAKNIQYF
cdr3_nt: TGTGCCAGCAGCCGGGAGGCGGGAGCCAAAAACATTCAGTACTTC

v_call: TRBV20-1
d_call: .
clone_size: .
j_call: TRBJ1-2
cdr3_aa: CSARGSGLMPRGYTF
cdr3_nt: TGCAGTGCTAGAGGGTCGGGACTGATGCCTCGGGGCTACACCTTC

v_call: TRBV9
d_call: TRBD2
clone_size: few
j_call: TRBJ2-2
cdr3_aa: CASSVDQRGNTGELFF
cdr3_nt: TGTGCCAGCAGCGTAGACCAGCGGGGTAACACCGGGGAGCTGTTTTTT

v_call: TRBV9
d_call: TRBD2
clone_size: many
j_call: TRBJ2-7
cdr3_aa: CASSGAAGSEQYF
cdr3_nt: TGTGCCAGCAGCGGGGCAGCGGGAAGCGAGCAGTACTTC

v_call: TRBV12-3/TRBV12-4
d_call: TRBD2
clone_size: .
j_call: TRBJ2-7
cdr3_aa: CTSRLAGSSYEQYF
cdr3_nt: TGTACCAGCAGGCTAGCGGGGAGCTCCTACGAGCAGTACTTC

v_call: TRBV20-1
d_call: .
clone_size: .
j_call: TRBJ2-1
cdr3_aa: CSAEETFYNEQFF
cdr3_nt: TGCAGTGCAGAAGAGACTTTTTACAATGAGCAGTTCTTC

v_call: TRBV11-2
d_call: TRBD1
clone_size: .
j_call: TRBJ1-4
cdr3_aa: CASSLGGGTANEKLFF
cdr3_nt: TGTGCCAGCAGCTTAGGGGGAGGGACAGCTAATGAAAAACTGTTTTTT

v_call: TRBV24-1
d_call: .
clone_size: many
j_call: TRBJ2-7
cdr3_aa: CATSDLTSTVLFYEQYF
cdr3_nt: TGTGCCACCAGTGATCTGACCTCGACAGTTCTTTTCTACGAGCAGTACTTC

v_call: TRBV20-1
d_call: .
clone_size: many
j_call: TRBJ2-1
cdr3_aa: CSASPDKEQFF
cdr3_nt: TGCAGTGCTAGTCCCGACAAAGAGCAGTTCTTC

v_call: TRBV20-1
d_call: TRBD2
clone_size: .
j_call: TRBJ2-5
cdr3_aa: CSAGPGASGFQETQYF
cdr3_nt: TGCAGTGCGGGCCCCGGGGCTAGCGGATTCCAAGAGACCCAGTACTTC

v_call: TRBV28
d_call: TRBD1
clone_size: .
j_call: TRBJ1-6
cdr3_aa: CASSWGQTNSPLHF
cdr3_nt: TGTGCCAGCAGCTGGGGACAGACTAATTCACCCCTCCACTTT

v_call: TRBV29-1
d_call: TRBD2
clone_size: few
j_call: TRBJ2-3
cdr3_aa: CSAEGSGATDTQYF
cdr3_nt: TGCAGCGCGGAGGGTAGCGGGGCCACAGATACGCAGTATTTT

v_call: TRBV12-3/TRBV12-4
d_call: .
clone_size: .
j_call: TRBJ1-5
cdr3_aa: CASSFDRVVNQPQHF
cdr3_nt: TGTGCCAGCAGTTTCGACAGAGTCGTGAATCAGCCCCAGCATTTT

v_call: TRBV5-5
d_call: .
clone_size: many
j_call: TRBJ1-1
cdr3_aa: CASSLGRGDEAFF
cdr3_nt: TGTGCCAGCAGCCTCGGGAGGGGGGATGAAGCTTTCTTT

v_call: TRBV11-2
d_call: .
clone_size: .
j_call: TRBJ2-2
cdr3_aa: CASSPQTRIAGELFF
cdr3_nt: TGTGCCAGCAGCCCCCAGACTAGAATTGCCGGGGAGCTGTTTTTT

v_call: TRBV5-1
d_call: .
clone_size: .
j_call: TRBJ2-5
cdr3_aa: CASSLTGGQETRYF
cdr3_nt: TGCGCCAGCAGCTTAACGGGGGGACAAGAGACCCGGTACTTC

v_call: TRBV10-3
d_call: .
clone_size: few
j_call: TRBJ2-7
cdr3_aa: CATSEFGGLSYEQYF
cdr3_nt: TGTGCCACCAGTGAGTTTGGGGGGCTTTCCTACGAGCAGTACTTC

v_call: TRBV12-3/TRBV12-4
d_call: .
clone_size: .
j_call: TRBJ1-1
cdr3_aa: CASSLLPTTRGEAFF
cdr3_nt: TGTGCCAGCAGTTTACTCCCAACTACTAGGGGGGAAGCTTTCTTT

v_call: TRBV2
d_call: .
clone_size: few
j_call: TRBJ2-7
cdr3_aa: CASSEGGEVTYLLYF
cdr3_nt: TGTGCCAGCAGTGAAGGAGGGGAAGTGACCTACTTGTTGTACTTC

v_call: TRBV10-3
d_call: .
clone_size: .
j_call: TRBJ1-4
cdr3_aa: CAIRDDREKLFF
cdr3_nt: TGTGCCATCAGGGATGACAGGGAAAAACTGTTTTTT

v_call: TRBV6-4
d_call: .
clone_size: many
j_call: TRBJ2-7
cdr3_aa: CARTRGGRSYEQYF
cdr3_nt: TGTGCCAGGACGAGAGGGGGTAGGTCCTACGAGCAGTACTTC

v_call: TRBV6-6
d_call: .
clone_size: few
j_call: TRBJ2-4
cdr3_aa: CASSYSTRGLQNIQYF
cdr3_nt: TGTGCCAGCAGTTACTCGACTCGGGGGCTCCAAAACATTCAGTACTTC

v_call: TRBV6-1
d_call: TRBD1
clone_size: few
j_call: TRBJ2-3
cdr3_aa: CASSDRGQTDTQYF
cdr3_nt: TGTGCCAGCAGTGACAGGGGGCAGACAGATACGCAGTATTTT

v_call: TRBV10-3
d_call: .
clone_size: .
j_call: TRBJ2-3
cdr3_aa: CAISDLTGGTDTQYF
cdr3_nt: TGTGCCATCAGTGACCTGACTGGAGGCACAGATACGCAGTATTTT